Listed below are T cell receptor beta chains from one sample, sequenced in a study of control samples from healthy donors and cancer patients. Assay used: immunoSEQ multiplex PCR; TCRdb lists only in-frame clones, some missing. There are 200,000 to 250,000 clones in the sample; just under 95% occur only once, and around 1.5% lies in the top ten. Sequenced material: blood. The receptor source for this set is a man aged 45-65 years in good health. Both conserved end residues are part of each CDR3. The order of the fields is J gene, V gene, clone size, D gene, CDR3 DNA, CDR3 protein. D genes are given only for firm matches. Clone sizes are given selectively: once, few, many, or a class where the clone is expanded.

TRBJ2-6	TRBV25-1	-	-	TGTGCCAGCAGTGATTCAAGCGGCGGGTCTGGGGCCAACGTCCTGACTTTC	CASSDSSGGSGANVLTF
TRBJ2-7	TRBV28	-	TRBD2	TGTGCCAGCACGGGGGGTCCCTACGAGCAGTACTTC	CASTGGPYEQYF
TRBJ1-4	TRBV7-9	-	-	TGTGCCAGCAGCCTACAGCCGGTTGCTAATGAAAAACTGTTTTTT	CASSLQPVANEKLFF
TRBJ1-5	TRBV14	-	-	TGTGCCAGCAGCCAAGTGTTGTCCAGGGTAGGCATCCAGCCCCAGCATTTT	CASSQVLSRVGIQPQHF
TRBJ1-5	TRBV19	-	-	TGTGCCAGTAGTATAAATTTTCAGGGTCAGCCCCAGCATTTT	CASSINFQGQPQHF
TRBJ2-2	TRBV14	-	-	TGTGCCAGCAGCCAAGCTTTCACAGGGGGGGCCGGGGAGCTGTTTTTT	CASSQAFTGGAGELFF
TRBJ2-1	TRBV15	-	-	TGTGCCACCAGCAGAGCAACGGGGGAGCAGTTCTTC	CATSRATGEQFF
TRBJ2-1	TRBV3-1/TRBV3-2	-	TRBD2	TGTGCCAGCAGCCAGGCGGGAGTGAGTGAGCAGTTCTTC	CASSQAGVSEQFF
TRBJ1-6	TRBV19	-	-	TGTGCCAGTGGCAACCGGGGAGAAGGCTCACCCCTCCACTTT	CASGNRGEGSPLHF
TRBJ1-3	TRBV4-1	-	-	TGCGCCAGCAGCCAAGATTCGTCCAGGGGTCCTGGAAACACCATATATTTT	CASSQDSSRGPGNTIYF
TRBJ1-1	TRBV7-9	-	-	TGTGCCAGCAGCTTGTTTTCTACTGAAGCTTTCTTT	CASSLFSTEAFF
TRBJ1-5	TRBV19	-	-	TGTGCCAGTACCGACACAGGGTTTCATAGCAATCAGCCCCAGCATTTT	CASTDTGFHSNQPQHF
TRBJ2-1	TRBV7-2	-	TRBD2	TGTGCCAGCAGCTTTGCGGGCGGGGGTGTTGAGCAGTTCTTC	CASSFAGGGVEQFF
TRBJ1-2	TRBV3-1/TRBV3-2	-	-	TGTGCCAGCAGCCTCATCGTCGGGGGGGCGGCTGGCTACACCTTC	CASSLIVGGAAGYTF
TRBJ1-5	TRBV19	-	-	TGTGCCAGTAGACATCGGCCCGGGGCGGGAGGCAATCAGCCCCAGCATTTT	CASRHRPGAGGNQPQHF
TRBJ1-1	TRBV9	-	-	TGTGCCAGCAGCGTAGCGGTTGGGGACCGACCGGAAGCTTTCTTT	CASSVAVGDRPEAFF
TRBJ2-7	TRBV27	-	TRBD1	TGTGCCACCGGGACAGGGCTTGGCGAGCAGTACTTC	CATGTGLGEQYF
TRBJ2-7	TRBV28	-	-	TGTGCCAGCAGCCGGACCGGGGCCCGCTCCTACGAGCAGTACTTC	CASSRTGARSYEQYF
TRBJ1-4	TRBV6-5	-	-	TGTGCCAGCAGTTACTCGGGGGCTGAAAAACTGTTTTTT	CASSYSGAEKLFF
TRBJ1-4	TRBV7-2	-	-	TGTGCCAGCAGCCCGCCGGGGGTAGGGGGTGAAAAACTGTTTTTT	CASSPPGVGGEKLFF
TRBJ2-5	TRBV6-1	-	-	TGTGCCAGCAGTGAAATAGTGAGAGCGTCGGGTGAGACCCAGTACTTC	CASSEIVRASGETQYF
TRBJ1-6	TRBV6-5	-	TRBD1	TGTGCCAGCACCCGGACAGGTTTGGGATCACCCCTCCACTTT	CASTRTGLGSPLHF
TRBJ1-5	TRBV28	-	-	TGTGCCAGCAGTTTCAGGACAGTAGGCAATCAGCCCCAGCATTTT	CASSFRTVGNQPQHF
TRBJ1-2	TRBV30	-	-	TGTGCCTGGAGTGTACAGAATTCCGGGAATCGAGATGGCTACACCTTC	CAWSVQNSGNRDGYTF
TRBJ2-1	TRBV5-1	-	TRBD1	TGCGCCAGCAGCGCACGCGCAACAGGGGATAATGAGCAGTTCTTC	CASSARATGDNEQFF
TRBJ1-6	TRBV10-2	-	-	TGCGCCAGCAATGCCCGCGGGGTCTTGGGATCACCCCTCCACTTT	CASNARGVLGSPLHF
TRBJ2-1	TRBV7-9	-	TRBD2	TGTGCCAGCAGCCTAGGGCGGGGAGGGAGGAATGAGCAGTTCTTC	CASSLGRGGRNEQFF
TRBJ1-6	TRBV28	-	-	TGTGCCAGCAGTTACGGGGGCGTAAATTCACCCCTCCACTTT	CASSYGGVNSPLHF
TRBJ2-2	TRBV19	-	TRBD1	TGTGCCACCCGACAGGGCCTAGGCACCGGGGAGCTGTTTTTT	CATRQGLGTGELFF
TRBJ2-3	TRBV5-4	-	TRBD2	TGTGCCAGCAGCCGGGGAACTAGCGGAGCCGATACGCAGTATTTT	CASSRGTSGADTQYF
TRBJ1-3	TRBV28	-	TRBD1	TGTGCCAGCAGTTTAACAGGGGCTGGAAACACCATATATTTT	CASSLTGAGNTIYF
TRBJ2-5	TRBV5-1	-	-	TGCGCCAGCAGCTTGGGACAGGCACAAGAGACCCAGTACTTC	CASSLGQAQETQYF
TRBJ1-2	TRBV27	-	-	TGTGCCAGCAGTTTATCAGGGGTCGGGGGTAACTATGGCTACACCTTC	CASSLSGVGGNYGYTF
TRBJ1-5	TRBV7-9	-	-	TGTGCCAGCAGCCACGACACCGGCAATCAGCCCCAGCATTTT	CASSHDTGNQPQHF
TRBJ1-2	TRBV28	-	TRBD1	TGTGCCAGCAGTTTTTCAGGGGGCTATGGCTACACCTTC	CASSFSGGYGYTF
TRBJ1-4	TRBV11-2	-	TRBD1	TGTGCCAGCAGCCGGGGACAGTCAGGGACTAATGAAAAACTGTTTTTT	CASSRGQSGTNEKLFF
TRBJ2-3	TRBV5-6	-	-	TGTGCCAGCAGCTTGGAAGGTAGGGGTACGCAGTATTTT	CASSLEGRGTQYF
TRBJ1-2	TRBV6-2/TRBV6-3	-	-	TGTGCCAGCAGTGATACAACAGGGGGCTACACCTTC	CASSDTTGGYTF
TRBJ1-2	TRBV5-1	-	-	TGCGCCAGCAGTCACTCCGACTATGGCTACACCTTC	CASSHSDYGYTF
TRBJ2-1	TRBV3-1/TRBV3-2	-	-	TGTGCCAGCGCTCGTCGTGGGGGGATACCCCCCTACAATGAGCAGTTCTTC	CASARRGGIPPYNEQFF
TRBJ1-2	TRBV5-8	-	-	TGTGCCAGCAGCTTGGTAGCTAACCCGGGGTATGGCTACACCTTC	CASSLVANPGYGYTF
TRBJ1-2	TRBV10-3	-	TRBD1	TGTGCCATCAAAGTGGGACAGGGGGATGGGTACACCTTC	CAIKVGQGDGYTF
TRBJ1-5	TRBV5-8	-	-	TGTGCCAGCAGCTTGTTAGTAGGGACGAGGCCCCAGCATTTT	CASSLLVGTRPQHF
TRBJ2-7	TRBV18	once	-	TGTGCCAGCTCAGCGTTCGAGGGTTCCTACGAGCAGTACTTC	CASSAFEGSYEQYF
TRBJ2-5	TRBV7-2	once	-	TGTGCCAGCAACCAAAATAGGGGGGAGACCCAGTACTTC	CASNQNRGETQYF
TRBJ2-7	TRBV4-3	-	TRBD1	TGCGCCAGCAGCCAGAGGACAGGACGACCCTCCTACGAGCAGTACTTC	CASSQRTGRPSYEQYF
TRBJ1-1	TRBV6-6	-	-	TGTGCCAGCAGTTACCCCATGACAGGCTCCGAAGCTTTCTTT	CASSYPMTGSEAFF